A single sample gave rise to the 21 T cell receptor beta chains below, sequenced in a study of T cells in Graves' hyperthyroidism and ophthalmopathy. RNA transcripts provided the source from which TCR beta CDR3 regions were amplified. A first-round RT-PCR of the TCR CDR3 used the HTBI primer set. Via MiXCR, TCRdb re-called the multiplex PCR reads, giving one row per CDR3 protein. The table has roughly 530,000 distinct CDR3 sequences, under 20% seen once. Material: blood. These receptors were collected from a woman younger than 35 with Graves' ophthalmopathy.

This clonotype was detected ten times or more. The rearrangement links TRBV19 to TRBJ2-1; D is unresolved. This CDR3 has 13 residues. V gave up 9 bases and J gave up 0 bases, with 9 bases separating them. Germline lookup yields CDR1 LNHDA and CDR2 SQIVND (reference sequence). The CDR3 loop is CASSRSSYNEQFF. As DNA, the CDR3 is TGTGCCAGCAGTCGCAGCTCCTACAATGAGCAGTTCTTC.

This clonotype was seen a handful of times. The chain joins TRBV5-4 to TRBJ2-5, with D possibly matching TRBD1 (7 bases). Trimming left V 4 bases short and J 5 bases short, with 15 bases between. Looked up from germline, CDR1 is SGHNT and CDR2 is YYREEE (reference sequence). This CDR3 has 14 residues. In DNA form, the CDR3 reads TGTGCCAGCAGCGATGGAGGGGGCTTCGAGACCCAGTACTTC. Residues: CASSDGGGFETQYF.

This clonotype has ten or more counts. The J gene is TRBJ1-1, the V gene TRBV6-1; D might be TRBD1 (5 bases). This CDR3 is 13 amino acids long. Trimming removed 1 base from V and 6 bases from J, with 9 bases in between. The germline V gene has CDR1 MNHNS and CDR2 SASEGT. The DNA for the CDR3 is TGTGCCAGCAGTGAAGTTTGGGGCTCTGAAGCTTTCTTT. This translates into CASSEVWGSEAFF.

This clonotype was seen a handful of times. CDR3: CSVPVFETYYEQYF. The CDR3 DNA follows: TGCAGCGTTCCCGTTTTCGAAACCTACTACGAGCAGTACTTC. V is TRBV29-1 and J is TRBJ2-7; D remains unclear. Per germline, CDR1 SQVTM and CDR2 ANQGSEA. This CDR3 has 14 amino acids. The ends were cut back, 5 bases at V and 3 bases at J, with 17 bases in the middle.

In its sample, this clonotype was seen a few times. The CDR3 here is CASSFSFGGNEQFF. CDR3 in DNA: TGTGCCAGCAGTTTTAGTTTTGGGGGCAATGAGCAGTTCTTC. This chain joins TRBV27 and TRBJ2-1, with D perhaps matching TRBD1 or TRBD2 (5 bases each). The V and J ends lost 3 bases and 6 bases respectively, with 12 bases between them. Germline V lookup: CDR1 MNHEY, CDR2 SMNVEV (reference sequence). This CDR3 region has 14 residues.

This clonotype was recorded at least ten times. The chain links TRBV27 to TRBJ1-1, with D unclear. Germline V CDR1 and CDR2: MNHEY, SMNVEV (reference sequence). The CDR3 totals 14 residues. V was cut by 6 bases and J by 0 bases, with 11 bases left in between. CDR3 DNA: TGTGCCAGCAGGATAGGGCGGGTGAACACTGAAGCTTTCTTT. Protein sequence: CASRIGRVNTEAFF.

In the case of this clonotype: This sequence may be a read error, since a much larger clone differs from it by one base. V usage is TRBV12-3 or TRBV12-4 and J usage is TRBJ2-3, with 9 bases lining up with TRBD2. The ends lost 6 bases at V and 10 bases at J; junction bases unmatched: 17. The CDR3 has 16 amino acids. The CDR3 spells CASSPKPGTSMAAQYF. For the CDR3, the DNA is TGTGCCAGCAGCCCGAAACCCGGGACTAGCATGGCTGCGCAGTATTTT.

CDR3 sequence reads: CSAERINQPQHF. CDR3 sequence (DNA): TGCAGTGCTGAAAGAATCAATCAGCCCCAGCATTTT. V gene TRBV20-1 combines with J gene TRBJ1-5; D remains unclear. CDR1 is DFQATT and CDR2 is SNEGSKA in the germline V gene (reference sequence). The CDR3 has 12 residues. The germline V and J ends were trimmed by 5 bases and 3 bases, with 8 bases remaining between them.

This clonotype has at least ten counts. The rearrangement links TRBV12-3 or TRBV12-4 to TRBJ1-2; D is uncertain. CDR3 length: 15 amino acids. Trimming stripped 7 bases from V and 0 bases from J, with 15 bases between. The CDR3 region is CASILDGRANYGYTF. In nucleotides, the CDR3 is TGTGCCAGCATCTTGGACGGAAGAGCTAACTATGGCTACACCTTC.

This clonotype was seen at least ten times. The chain carries TRBV28 and TRBJ2-3; 7 bases agree with TRBD1. Germline lookup yields CDR1 MDHEN and CDR2 SYDVKM. This CDR3 is 14 amino acids long. Unmatched junction bases numbered 7, after V lost 6 bases and J lost 4 bases. CDR3 DNA: TGTGCCAGCAGGAAAGGGACAGCCCCAGATACGCAGTATTTT. Translated, it gives CASRKGTAPDTQYF. Combining the CDR3 with reference TRBV28 and TRBJ2-3 gives the whole variable domain DVKVTQSSRYLVKRTGEKVFLECVQDMDHENMFWYRQDPGLGLRLIYFSYDVKMKEKGDIPEGYSVSREKKERFSLILESASTNQTSMYLCASRKGTAPDTQYFGPGTRLTVL.

This clonotype was counted many times. The chain uses TRBV12-3 or TRBV12-4 and TRBJ2-5; TRBD2 agrees at 13 bases. The CDR3 covers 18 residues. J gave up 5 bases and V 1 base, and 10 bases lay outside the gene matches. The CDR3 loop is CASSLVGTSGGASETQYF. DNA for the CDR3: TGTGCCAGCAGTTTAGTCGGCACTAGCGGGGGGGCCTCGGAGACCCAGTACTTC.

This clonotype appeared many times. The chain links TRBV6-1 to TRBJ1-5, with D perhaps matching TRBD1 (5 bases). The CDR3 has 15 amino acids. With 4 bases removed from V and 1 base from J, the gap between germline ends came to 11 bases. Germline V CDR1 and CDR2: MNHNS, SASEGT. In DNA, the CDR3 is TGTGCCAGCAGTGCTCCAGGACACAGCAATCAGCCCCAGCATTTT. Protein: CASSAPGHSNQPQHF.

This clonotype was seen a few times. The chain combines TRBV20-1 with TRBJ2-4; possible D gene TRBD2, 6 bases. Trimming removed 3 bases from V and 1 base from J, with 16 bases in between. This CDR3 region has 16 residues. Germline CDR1 is DFQATT and CDR2 is SNEGSKA (reference sequence). CDR3 residues: CSARNPGLGAKNIQYF. Here the CDR3 DNA reads TGCAGTGCTAGGAATCCGGGACTTGGGGCCAAAAACATTCAGTACTTC.

This clonotype has at least ten counts. The chain joins TRBV5-5 to TRBJ1-2, with a possible D match to TRBD1 (5 bases). The germline gives CDR1 SGHKS, CDR2 YYEKEE (reference sequence). Deletions cut 0 bases from V and 1 base from J, with 16 bases between. The CDR3 runs 17 residues. Written as DNA, the CDR3 is TGTGCCAGCAGCTTGGCTCAGGGTTCTGGGGGTAACTATGGCTACACCTTC. Translating gives CASSLAQGSGGNYGYTF.

In its sample, this clonotype was seen once. The V gene is TRBV7-9, the J gene TRBJ1-1, with D perhaps matching TRBD1 (5 bases). Germline values: CDR1 SEHNR, CDR2 FQNEAQ (reference sequence). Trimming took off 2 bases at V and 2 bases at J, with 12 bases between the two ends. The CDR3 loop spans 15 amino acids. The CDR3 nucleotides are TGTGCCAGCAGCTTACTGCAGGGCCTTAACACTGAAGCTTTCTTT. Translated: CASSLLQGLNTEAFF.

This clonotype was seen repeatedly, ten times or more. This rearrangement joins TRBV2 to TRBJ2-7; D unclear. The CDR3 runs to 10 residues. Germline CDR1 and CDR2: SNHLY and FYNNEI. V dropped 8 bases and J dropped 3 bases, with 5 bases sitting between them. Here the CDR3 reads CASGNYEQYF. The CDR3 bases are TGTGCCAGCGGGAACTACGAGCAGTACTTC. The complete variable domain, with remaining parts taken from reference TRBV2 and TRBJ2-7, reads EPEVTQTPSHQVTQMGQEVILRCVPISNHLYFYWYRQILGQKVEFLVSFYNNEISEKSEIFDDQFSVERPDGSNFTLKIRSTKLEDSAMYFCASGNYEQYFGPGTRLTVT.

This clonotype was found many times. This rearrangement joins TRBV2 to TRBJ1-2, with 7 bases identical to TRBD1. The CDR3 totals 17 residues. With V trimmed by 2 bases and J by 5 bases, 14 bases remained unmatched. Germline lookup yields CDR1 SNHLY and CDR2 FYNNEI. This CDR3 reads CASSEMGEGANGYGYTF. DNA for the CDR3: TGTGCCAGCAGTGAAATGGGAGAGGGGGCGAATGGGTATGGCTACACCTTC.

This clonotype has at least ten counts. CDR3 in amino acids: CASSRTSGYNEQFF. CDR3 DNA sequence: TGTGCCAGCAGCCGGACTAGCGGTTACAATGAGCAGTTCTTC. The chain carries TRBV7-3 and TRBJ2-1, with 10 bases aligning to TRBD2. J gave up 4 bases and V 5 bases, and 2 bases lay outside the gene matches. Germline V CDR1 and CDR2: SGHTA, FQGTGA. The CDR3 sequence is 14 residues long.

V gene TRBV4-1 combines with J gene TRBJ1-2; no reliable D call. V was clipped by 0 bases and J by 5 bases, with 13 bases between them. There are 15 residues in the CDR3. Per the germline V gene, CDR1 is MGHRA and CDR2 is YSYEKL. As DNA, the CDR3 is TGCGCCAGCAGCCAAGAAACGAGACCGCCATATGGCTACACCTTC. Its protein product is CASSQETRPPYGYTF.

This chain connects TRBV13 to TRBJ2-1; tentative D call: TRBD2 (6 bases). The CDR3 sequence is 17 residues long. The V gene lost 5 bases and the J gene lost 7 bases, with 24 bases spanning the gap. Germline V lookup: CDR1 PRHDT, CDR2 FYEKMQ (reference sequence). In nucleotides, the CDR3 is TGTGCCAGCAGCCTAACAATTGTATGGGGGGATTTGAATGAGCAGTTCTTC. This translates into CASSLTIVWGDLNEQFF.

This clonotype was seen many times. The gene calls are TRBV6-1 and TRBJ2-7; 8 positions agree with TRBD1. Trimming at V came to 6 bases and at J to 1 base, leaving 8 bases not matched to a gene. Germline CDR1 reads MNHNS; CDR2 reads SASEGT. The length of the CDR3 is 15 residues. For the CDR3, the DNA is TGTGCCAGCAGGCAAACCGGGACAGGTTCCTACGAGCAGTACTTC. Translating it yields CASRQTGTGSYEQYF.